What follows are 29 T cell receptor beta chains derived from one specimen sequenced in a study of T cells in Graves' hyperthyroidism and ophthalmopathy. Amplified TCR beta CDR3 regions derived from RNA transcripts. First-round RT-PCR with HTBI primers amplified the TCR CDR3 region. TCRdb re-derived calls from the multiplex PCR reads in MiXCR, one entry per CDR3 protein. This table holds some 550,000 distinct CDR3 sequences, roughly 20% found once. Input material: blood. All receptors come from a man aged 18-30 years with Graves' hyperthyroidism.

This clonotype was seen at least ten times. This chain uses TRBV6-5 with TRBJ1-2, with D perhaps matching TRBD1 (6 bases). Germline V CDR1 and CDR2: MNHEY, SVGAGI. V was clipped by 0 bases and J by 8 bases, with 13 bases between them. This CDR3 comprises 14 residues. CDR3 residues: CASSYSNQGPGYTF. As DNA, the CDR3 is TGTGCCAGCAGTTACTCCAATCAGGGGCCGGGCTACACCTTC.

This clonotype showed up just a few times. This chain links TRBV7-3 with TRBJ1-6; a possible D gene is TRBD1 (5 bases). CDR3 length equals 12 residues. V was trimmed by 2 bases and J by 12 bases, leaving 8 bases between them. The germline V gene encodes CDR1 SGHTA and CDR2 FQGTGA. The CDR3 region has the DNA TGTGCCAGCAGCTTAGCAGGGCAACCCCTCCACTTT. This encodes CASSLAGQPLHF.

The gene calls are TRBV11-2 and TRBJ2-7; no definite D call. The CDR3 totals 13 residues. V gave up 6 bases and J gave up 3 bases, with 12 bases separating them. Looked up from germline, CDR1 is SGHAT and CDR2 is FQNNGV. CDR3 sequence: CASRSPLHYEQYF. Written as DNA, the CDR3 is TGTGCCAGCAGGTCACCCTTACACTACGAGCAGTACTTC.

With regard to this clonotype: The junction departs from the called germline gene at one end, perhaps through a read error. The CDR3 bases are TGTTCCAGCAGCCATGGGGACAGGGTCTACGAGCAGTACTTC. This translates into CSSSHGDRVYEQYF. The chain has TRBV13 and TRBJ2-7, with 9 bases lining up with TRBD1. The germline CDR1 and CDR2 sequences are PRHDT and FYEKMQ (reference sequence). This CDR3 has 14 residues.

This clonotype has at least ten counts. The V and J genes are TRBV28 and TRBJ1-3, with 8 bases lining up with TRBD1. This CDR3 is 16 amino acids long. Germline-derived CDR1 and CDR2 are MDHEN and SYDVKM. V gave up 5 bases and J gave up 7 bases; unmatched junction bases: 13. DNA for the CDR3: TGTGCCAGCAGTGAATGGGAGACAGGGGCCCGGAACACCATATATTTT. It is translated as CASSEWETGARNTIYF.

This clonotype was seen repeatedly, ten times or more. The chain carries TRBV2 and TRBJ1-2; a possible D gene is TRBD1 (6 bases). V was clipped by 7 bases and J by 7 bases, with 10 bases between them. Germline CDR1 SNHLY, CDR2 FYNNEI. The CDR3 loop spans 11 amino acids. The CDR3 is CASTWGAGYTF. CDR3 in DNA: TGTGCCAGCACTTGGGGGGCTGGCTACACCTTC.

J is TRBJ1-5 and V is TRBV15; no firm D call. Germline CDR1 and CDR2: LNHNV and YYDKDF (reference sequence). CDR3 length: 14 amino acids. The V end was cut by 0 bases, the J end by 4 bases, with 7 bases between. For the CDR3, the DNA is TGTGCCACCAGCAGAGATAAACGGAATCAGCCCCAGCATTTT. Translation gives CATSRDKRNQPQHF. Looking up the rest from reference TRBV15 and TRBJ1-5 gives the full variable domain: DAMVIQNPRYQVTQFGKPVTLSCSQTLNHNVMYWYQQKSSQAPKLLFHYYDKDFNNEADTPDNFQSRRPNTSFCFLDIRSPGLGDTAMYLCATSRDKRNQPQHFGDGTRLSIL.

The V gene is TRBV6-1, the J gene TRBJ1-1, with D perhaps matching TRBD1 (6 bases). The CDR3 runs to 13 residues. Per germline, CDR1 MNHNS and CDR2 SASEGT. The V end lost 6 bases, the J end lost 4 bases, and 12 bases lay between the germline ends. In DNA, the CDR3 is TGTGCCAGCAGAAATCAGGGGTTCACTGAAGCTTTCTTT. Amino acid sequence: CASRNQGFTEAFF.

In this sample, this clonotype turned up many times. This chain links TRBV9 with TRBJ1-1; 7 nucleotides line up with TRBD1. CDR1 is SGDLS and CDR2 is YYNGEE in the germline V gene. The V and J ends lost 1 base and 8 bases, in that order; junction bases with no gene match: 5. This CDR3 has 13 residues. The CDR3 DNA is TGTGCCAGCAGCGTATCGACAGGGCCCGAAGCTTTCTTT. It specifies CASSVSTGPEAFF.

The CDR3 nucleotides are TGTGCCAGCAGCCAGGACAGGGGCCCCTACGAGCAGTACTTC. Translation gives CASSQDRGPYEQYF. The rearrangement joins TRBV6-2 or TRBV6-3 to TRBJ2-7, with 9 bases identical to TRBD1. Germline CDR1 and CDR2: MNHEY and SVGEGT. The CDR3 loop spans 14 amino acids. Trimming cost V 6 bases and J 2 bases; bases outside gene matches: 5.

This chain uses TRBV7-8 with TRBJ1-2; D uncertain. The CDR3 runs 13 residues. In germline, CDR1 is SGHVS, CDR2 FQNEAQ. The V and J ends lost 6 bases and 4 bases respectively, with 12 bases between them. The CDR3 DNA sequence: TGTGCCAGCAGACCCTCGGGGTCCTATGGCTACACCTTC. Amino acids: CASRPSGSYGYTF.

The chain has TRBV6-2 or TRBV6-3 and TRBJ2-2; D uncertain. This CDR3 has 11 residues. Per germline, CDR1 MNHEY and CDR2 SVGEGT. V dropped 6 bases and J dropped 6 bases, with 5 bases sitting between them. Here the CDR3 reads CASRTAGELFF. The DNA for the CDR3 is TGTGCCAGCAGGACGGCCGGGGAGCTGTTTTTT.

This clonotype was recorded many times. The chain combines TRBV3-1 with TRBJ1-1, with a possible D match to TRBD1 (5 bases). The CDR3 consists of 17 residues. Germline V gives CDR1 LGHDT, CDR2 YNNKEL (reference sequence). V dropped 5 bases and J dropped 2 bases, with 21 bases sitting between them. The CDR3 sequence: CASSFTPNRGVNTEAFF. The CDR3 region has the DNA TGTGCCAGCAGCTTTACTCCAAATCGAGGGGTTAACACTGAAGCTTTCTTT.

This clonotype was picked up many times. The chain joins TRBV20-1 to TRBJ1-1, with D perhaps matching TRBD1 (5 bases). Germline-derived CDR1 and CDR2 are DFQATT and SNEGSKA (reference sequence). Trimming removed 2 bases at V and 1 base at J, with 11 bases between. The CDR3 has 14 amino acids. The CDR3 DNA sequence: TGCAGTGCTAGAATCCCAGGGAGGAACACTGAAGCTTTCTTT. This translates into CSARIPGRNTEAFF.

Worth noting for this clonotype: The CDR3 carries no conserved terminal phenylalanine or tryptophan, so it likely arises from a read error. This rearrangement joins TRBV4-1 to TRBJ1-5, with no clear D. The CDR3 has 14 amino acids. Germline V gene lookup returns CDR1 MGHRA and CDR2 YSYEKL. V lost 0 bases to trimming and J lost 3 bases, with 6 bases between them. CDR3 coding DNA: TGCGCCAGCAGCCAAGATCCGGTCAATCAGCCCCAGCATTTG. Translated: CASSQDPVNQPQHL.

This clonotype has more than one count but fewer than ten. J is TRBJ1-1 and V is TRBV29-1; TRBD1 might be the D (5 bases). The V end lost 4 bases, the J end lost 5 bases, and 17 bases lay between the germline ends. The CDR3 is 14 amino acids. CDR1 and CDR2 (germline): SQVTM, ANQGSEA. DNA of the CDR3: TGCAGCGTTGTTCTGAAATCGGGGGGAACTGAAGCTTTCTTT. Its translation is CSVVLKSGGTEAFF.

This clonotype was observed at least ten times. This chain joins TRBV20-1 and TRBJ1-2; D is undetermined. The CDR3 covers 13 residues. The V gene's germline CDR1 is DFQATT and CDR2 SNEGSKA (reference sequence). Here the CDR3 DNA reads TGCAGCGCGAAGGGAATCTCCCTCTATGGCTACACCTTC. Translated, it gives CSAKGISLYGYTF.

The sample holds many counts of this clonotype. J is TRBJ2-5 and V is TRBV11-2; 14 bases line up with TRBD2. The CDR3 contains 17 residues. V dropped 3 bases and J dropped 1; count of bases not matched to a gene: 4. CDR1 and CDR2 from the germline V gene are SGHAT and FQNNGV. The CDR3 DNA sequence: TGTGCCAGCAGCTTTGGACTAGCGGGGGGTAGCCAAGAGACCCAGTACTTC. This sequence encodes CASSFGLAGGSQETQYF.

In this sample, this clonotype turned up many times. This chain joins TRBV7-8 and TRBJ2-4; the D gene is possibly TRBD1 (5 bases). Germline V CDR1 and CDR2: SGHVS, FQNEAQ. V was trimmed by 6 bases and J by 3 bases, leaving 18 bases between them. CDR3 length: 16 amino acids. The DNA of the CDR3 is TGTGCCAGCAGTCAGGGCCCCAGAGGATTCAAAAACATTCAGTACTTC. It is translated as CASSQGPRGFKNIQYF.

This clonotype was seen repeatedly, ten times or more. Here the CDR3 DNA reads TGTGCCAGCAGTACCGACAGGGAGCGTCAGCCCCAGCATTTT. Translation gives CASSTDRERQPQHF. V usage is TRBV28 and J usage is TRBJ1-5, with 7 nucleotides matching TRBD1. V lost 5 bases, J lost 6 bases, and 7 bases stayed unmatched. CDR1 and CDR2 (germline): MDHEN, SYDVKM. The CDR3 has 14 amino acids.

This clonotype was observed at least ten times. The J gene is TRBJ1-3, the V gene TRBV6-5; 7 bases are a match to TRBD1. V lost 0 bases and J lost 7; bases outside the gene matches: 6. The CDR3 has 15 amino acids. Per the germline V gene, CDR1 is MNHEY and CDR2 is SVGAGI. The DNA of the CDR3 is TGTGCCAGCAGTTACTCGGCAGGGGGTACCAACACCATATATTTT. This translates into CASSYSAGGTNTIYF.

This clonotype turned up a few times. The chain combines TRBV10-3 with TRBJ1-1, with 7 bases lining up with TRBD1. The germline CDR1 and CDR2 sequences are ENHRY and SYGVKD. The V and J ends lost 6 bases and 1 base, in that order; junction bases with no gene match: 5. The CDR3 length is 14 residues. The CDR3 protein is CAIRWDSKNTEAFF. The DNA for the CDR3 is TGTGCCATCAGATGGGACAGTAAGAACACTGAAGCTTTCTTT.

This clonotype was found many times. The junction departs from germline at one end; a sequencing error may be responsible. This rearrangement joins TRBV5-1 to TRBJ2-4; TRBD1 agrees at 7 bases. CDR3 length: 17 residues. Germline V gene sequence: CDR1 SGHRS, CDR2 YFSETQ. The CDR3 sequence: CASSLAYRGEGKNIKYF. CDR3 coding DNA: TGCGCCAGCAGCTTGGCCTACAGGGGAGAGGGCAAAAACATTAAGTACTTC.

The genes are TRBV6-1 and TRBJ1-1; possible D gene TRBD1, 6 bases. The CDR3 loop spans 14 amino acids. In germline, CDR1 is MNHNS, CDR2 SASEGT. V lost 8 bases and J lost 2, with 15 bases in between. CDR3 sequence: CASSRGPFNTEAFF. The DNA of the CDR3 is TGTGCCAGCTCACGGGGGCCTTTTAACACTGAAGCTTTCTTT.

The chain joins TRBV20-1 to TRBJ1-1; D call uncertain. Trimming removed 6 bases from V and 1 base from J, with 12 bases in between. The CDR3 totals 13 residues. Germline CDR1 and CDR2: DFQATT and SNEGSKA (reference sequence). This CDR3 is CSAVIRPNTEAFF. DNA of the CDR3: TGCAGTGCCGTCATTCGGCCGAACACTGAAGCTTTCTTT.

This clonotype was detected a few times. The V call is TRBV4-1, the J call TRBJ2-7; TRBD2 matches 7 bases. CDR3 length equals 16 residues. V shed 0 bases, J shed 1 base, and the junction held 6 bases outside the gene matches. Germline lookup yields CDR1 MGHRA and CDR2 YSYEKL. CDR3 DNA sequence: TGCGCCAGCAGCCAAGATCTGACTAGCTCTTCCTACGAGCAGTACTTC. This gives the protein CASSQDLTSSSYEQYF.

This clonotype appeared many times. CDR3 sequence reads: CASGLDVGTGVYEQYF. In DNA form, the CDR3 reads TGTGCTAGTGGTTTGGACGTAGGGACAGGGGTCTACGAGCAGTACTTC. The rearrangement joins TRBV12-5 to TRBJ2-7, with 10 bases identical to TRBD1. Germline assignment: CDR1 LGHNT and CDR2 FRNRAP. This CDR3 has 16 amino acids. Trimming removed 1 base from V and 3 bases from J; junction bases left unmatched: 6.

This clonotype was recorded many times. The V and J genes are TRBV5-1 and TRBJ1-2; tentative D call: TRBD1 (6 bases). Trimming stripped 3 bases from V and 6 bases from J, with 12 bases between. Germline CDR1 is SGHRS and CDR2 is YFSETQ. The CDR3 is 13 amino acids. The CDR3 is CASSSRYRDGYTF. For the CDR3, the DNA is TGCGCCAGCAGCTCCCGGTACAGGGATGGCTACACCTTC.

Ten or more counts support this clonotype. V gene TRBV12-3 or TRBV12-4 combines with J gene TRBJ2-7, with 7 positions matching TRBD2. CDR3 length: 12 residues. With V trimmed by 5 bases and J by 5 bases, 3 bases remained unmatched. For the CDR3, the DNA is TGTGCCAGCAGTCTCGGGACTAACGAGCAGTACTTC. Its translation: CASSLGTNEQYF.